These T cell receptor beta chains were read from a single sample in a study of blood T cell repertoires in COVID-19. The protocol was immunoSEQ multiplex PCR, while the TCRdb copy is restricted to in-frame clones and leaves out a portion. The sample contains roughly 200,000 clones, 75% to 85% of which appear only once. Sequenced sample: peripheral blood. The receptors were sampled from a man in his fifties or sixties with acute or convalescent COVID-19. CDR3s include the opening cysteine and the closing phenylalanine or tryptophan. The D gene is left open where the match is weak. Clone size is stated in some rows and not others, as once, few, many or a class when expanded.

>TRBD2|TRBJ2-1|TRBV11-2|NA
TGTGCCAGCAGCTTTTACGCCGCACTAGCGGGAGGATCCTACAATGAGCAGTTCTTC
CASSFYAALAGGSYNEQFF
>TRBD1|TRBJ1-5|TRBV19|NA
TGTGCCAGTAGTCATTGGGACAGGGACCGTAGCAATCAGCCCCAGCATTTT
CASSHWDRDRSNQPQHF
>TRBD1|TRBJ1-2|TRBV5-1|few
TGCGCCAGCAGCTTGTTCAGTACAGGGGCCAGGGGCTACACCTTC
CASSLFSTGARGYTF
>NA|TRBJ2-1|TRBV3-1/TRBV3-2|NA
TGTGCCAGCAGCCAAGATTCCTTCGGGAACAATGAGCAGTTCTTC
CASSQDSFGNNEQFF
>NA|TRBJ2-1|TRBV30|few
TGTGCCTGGCAAATGGGGGGATTGGGGGAGCAGTTCTTC
CAWQMGGLGEQFF
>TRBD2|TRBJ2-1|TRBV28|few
TGTGCCAGCAGTTTAGGAGGGAGGGCCGGCAATGAGCAGTTCTTC
CASSLGGRAGNEQFF
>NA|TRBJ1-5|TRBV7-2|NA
TGTGCCAGCAGCTTTAACAATCAGCCCCAGCATTTT
CASSFNNQPQHF
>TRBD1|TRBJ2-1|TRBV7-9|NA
TGTGCCAGCAGCTACGGGACAGGGGAGGGCAATGAGCAGTTCTTC
CASSYGTGEGNEQFF
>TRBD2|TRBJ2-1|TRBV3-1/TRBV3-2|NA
TGTGCCAGCAGCCAAGGACTAGCGGGAGGGCCCTGGAATGAGCAGTTCTTC
CASSQGLAGGPWNEQFF
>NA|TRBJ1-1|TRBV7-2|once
TGTGCCAGCAGCTTAGCGCTCGGGTCAACTGAAGCTTTCTTT
CASSLALGSTEAFF
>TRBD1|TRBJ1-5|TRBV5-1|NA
TGCGCCAGCAGCTTGGCCGGGACAGGGTTTGACGCCCAGCATTTT
CASSLAGTGFDAQHF
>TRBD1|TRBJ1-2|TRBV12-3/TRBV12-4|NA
TGTGCCAGCAGTAGACAGGGTGGCTATGGCTACACCTTC
CASSRQGGYGYTF
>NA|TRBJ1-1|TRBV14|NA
TGTGCCAGCAGCCAAGCGAGGTCCTCTGAAGCTTTCTTT
CASSQARSSEAFF
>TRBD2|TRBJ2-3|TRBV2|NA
TGTGCCAGCAGTCACCAGGCGGGACTACTAACTACAGATACGCAGTATTTT
CASSHQAGLLTTDTQYF
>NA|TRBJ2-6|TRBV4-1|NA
TGCGCCAGCAGCCAAGACTTACTAGCCTCTGGGGCCAACGTCCTGACTTTC
CASSQDLLASGANVLTF
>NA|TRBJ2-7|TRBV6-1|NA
TGTGCCAGCAGTGAACAGCCGAGAGGGATCGCCGAGCAGTACTTC
CASSEQPRGIAEQYF
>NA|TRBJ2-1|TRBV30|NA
TGTGCCTGGCAGTACATCAATGAGCAGTTCTTC
CAWQYINEQFF
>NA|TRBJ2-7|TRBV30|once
TGTGCCTGGAGTGGAATGGACAATTTCTACGAGCAGTACTTC
CAWSGMDNFYEQYF
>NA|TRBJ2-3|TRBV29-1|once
TGCAGCGTCCTTCCTGGCACAGATACGCAGTATTTT
CSVLPGTDTQYF
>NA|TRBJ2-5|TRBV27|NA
TGTGCCAGCAGTTTATCTGCCGGGTTAGAGACCCAGTACTTC
CASSLSAGLETQYF
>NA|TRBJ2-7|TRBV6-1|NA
TGTGCCAGCAGTGAATTGGGTTTACGGGATAGGCGCTACGAGCAGTACTTC
CASSELGLRDRRYEQYF
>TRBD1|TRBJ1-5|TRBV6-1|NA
TGTGCCAGCAGTGAAGGGACAGGGTTTGGGCAGCCCCAGCATTTT
CASSEGTGFGQPQHF
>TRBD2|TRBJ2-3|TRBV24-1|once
TGTGCCACCAGTGAAGCGGGGGTCGCAGATACGCAGTATTTT
CATSEAGVADTQYF
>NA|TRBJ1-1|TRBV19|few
TGTGCCAGTAGAATGGCAGGCCGGAACACTGAAGCTTTCTTT
CASRMAGRNTEAFF
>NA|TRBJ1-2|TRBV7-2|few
TGTGCCAGCAGCTCCTCCCGGATGACAGTCGAAGGGGGCTACACCTTC
CASSSSRMTVEGGYTF
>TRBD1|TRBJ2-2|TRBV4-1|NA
TGCGCCAGCAGCCAATCAGGACAGGGAGCCTCCGGGGAGCTGTTTTTT
CASSQSGQGASGELFF
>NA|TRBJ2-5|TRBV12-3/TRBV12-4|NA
TGTGCCAGCAGCTCCGGACAGAAAGAGACCCAGTACTTC
CASSSGQKETQYF
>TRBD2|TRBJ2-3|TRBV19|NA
TGTGCCAGTAGTGGACTAGCGGGAGCAGATACGCAGTATTTT
CASSGLAGADTQYF
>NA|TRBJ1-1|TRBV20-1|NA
TGCAGTGCTTTCAAGAACACTGAAGCTTTCTTT
CSAFKNTEAFF
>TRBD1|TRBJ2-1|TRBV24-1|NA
TGTGCCACCAGTGATCCACAGGGGCTAGACAATGAGCAGTTCTTC
CATSDPQGLDNEQFF
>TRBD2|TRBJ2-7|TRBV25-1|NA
TGTGCCAGCAGTGAATTAGAGCGGGGCTACGAGCAGTACTTC
CASSELERGYEQYF
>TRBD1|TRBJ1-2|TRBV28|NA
TGTGCCAGCAGTCAGGGGACAGGGGTTTATGGCTACACCTTC
CASSQGTGVYGYTF
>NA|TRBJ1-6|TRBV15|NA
TGTGCCACCAGCACCGGAGATAATTCACCCCTCCACTTT
CATSTGDNSPLHF
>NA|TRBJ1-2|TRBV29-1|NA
TGCAGCGTTGCTGGGGGGGGACGGCCCCATGCCTATGGCTACACCTTC
CSVAGGGRPHAYGYTF
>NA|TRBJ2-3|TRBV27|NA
TGTGCCAGCAGAAGCCGCAGGGAAAGCGCCACAGATACGCAGTATTTT
CASRSRRESATDTQYF
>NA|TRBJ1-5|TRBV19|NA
TGTGCCAGTAGTATCCGGGACAACAATCAGCCCCAGCATTTT
CASSIRDNNQPQHF
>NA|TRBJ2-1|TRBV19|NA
TGTGCCAGTAGTCTTCAACAGGGATCGCTCAGGTATGAGCAGTTCTTC
CASSLQQGSLRYEQFF
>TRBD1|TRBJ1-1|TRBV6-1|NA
TGTGCCAGCAGTGAACCAAGCCTGGGACAGGGGAACACTGAAGCTTTCTTT
CASSEPSLGQGNTEAFF
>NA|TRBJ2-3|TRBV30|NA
TGTGCCTGGAGCACCCACATGGGGGGAAGCACAGATACGCAGTATTTT
CAWSTHMGGSTDTQYF
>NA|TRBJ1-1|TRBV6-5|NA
TGTGCCAGCAGTTACGGTACCGGCACTGAAGCTTTCTTT
CASSYGTGTEAFF
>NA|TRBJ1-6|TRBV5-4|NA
TGTGCCAGCAGCTTGAGCGAACCTAATTCACCCCTCCACTTT
CASSLSEPNSPLHF
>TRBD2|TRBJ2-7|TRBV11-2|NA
TGTGCCAGCAGCTCTCTAGCGGGAGAGTTCGAGCAGTACTTC
CASSSLAGEFEQYF
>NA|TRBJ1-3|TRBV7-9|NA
TGTGCCAGCAGCTTAGTTGGCGGGGGGCCAAACACCATATATTTT
CASSLVGGGPNTIYF
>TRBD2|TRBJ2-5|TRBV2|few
TGTGCCAGCAGTGAACTCGGGGGGGGGCAAGAGACCCAGTACTTC
CASSELGGGQETQYF
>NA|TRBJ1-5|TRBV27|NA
TGTGCCAGCACCCCTTACGGCGGGGGGGATCAGCCCCAGCATTTT
CASTPYGGGDQPQHF
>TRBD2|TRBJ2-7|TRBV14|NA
TGTGCCAGCAGCCAAGATACGCCCGGCGGGGGACCTTTCTCCTACGAGCAGTACTTC
CASSQDTPGGGPFSYEQYF
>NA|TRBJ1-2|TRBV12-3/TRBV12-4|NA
TGTGCCAGCAGCCTAACCTTTGGCTACACCTTC
CASSLTFGYTF
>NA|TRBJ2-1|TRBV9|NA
TGTGCCAGCAGCGTAGGGCCGAGGCTAGCAGACAATGAGCAGTTCTTC
CASSVGPRLADNEQFF
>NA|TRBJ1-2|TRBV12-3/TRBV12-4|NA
TGTGCCAGCAGTTTGGGGGCCCTATATGGCTACACCTTC
CASSLGALYGYTF
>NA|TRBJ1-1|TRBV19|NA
TGTGCCAGTAATGGGCGGGGCGGCGTGAACACTGAAGCTTTCTTT
CASNGRGGVNTEAFF
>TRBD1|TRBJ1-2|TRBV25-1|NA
TGTGCCAGCAGACTCGGGACAGTGGGGGGCTACACCTTC
CASRLGTVGGYTF
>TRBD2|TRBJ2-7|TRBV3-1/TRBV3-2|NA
TGTGCCAGCAGCCTGGGGGCGGGAGGGCCGATTTACGAGCAGTACTTC
CASSLGAGGPIYEQYF
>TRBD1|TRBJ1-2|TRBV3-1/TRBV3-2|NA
TGTGCCAGCAGCCAAGATCCAGGGGGAAGTGGCTACACCTTC
CASSQDPGGSGYTF
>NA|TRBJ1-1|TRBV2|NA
TGTGCCAGCAGTGAAGAGGGAGGGACTGAAGCTTTCTTT
CASSEEGGTEAFF
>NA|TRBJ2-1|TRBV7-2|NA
TGTGCCAGCAGCGAAAATGGCTTGGGCGGGGTTGAGCAGTTCTTC
CASSENGLGGVEQFF
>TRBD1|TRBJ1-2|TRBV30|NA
TGTGCCTGGAGTGGGCAGGGGGCGCCTGGCTACACCTTC
CAWSGQGAPGYTF
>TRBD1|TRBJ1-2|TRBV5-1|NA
TGCGCCAGCAGCTCCCCGGGACAGGGGGCAGGGGGCTACACCTTC
CASSSPGQGAGGYTF
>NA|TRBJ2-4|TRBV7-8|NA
TGTGCCAGCAGCTTTCAGGGGTGGGGAGCCAAAAACATTCAGTACTTC
CASSFQGWGAKNIQYF
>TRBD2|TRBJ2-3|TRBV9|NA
TGTGCCAGCAGCGTAGACAGCGGGAGTAGCGCAGATACGCAGTATTTT
CASSVDSGSSADTQYF